This T cell receptor beta chain was found in a study of read filtering for tumor transcriptome and immune sequencing. Study-wide background: TCR-mapped reads were about 3.5 to 10.27 million with IR-seq versus about 80 to 1273 with RNA-seq.

The length of the CDR3 is 14 residues. Germline CDR1 reads DFQATT; CDR2 reads SNEGSKA (reference sequence). V shed 2 bases and J 6 bases; nucleotides not matched to a gene: 9. This library used roughly 400 ng RNA and molecular barcoded adaptors spanning alpha/delta and beta/gamma chains. In TCRdb, the reads were re-called with MiXCR into one record per CDR3 protein. Counted here are under 30,000 distinct CDR3 sequences, 20% to 25% occurring once; the ten biggest clones make up around 46%. Sequencing used a population of CD138-negative cells sorted from bone marrow. The TCR comes from a donor at least 40 years old with multiple myeloma. The chain links TRBV20-1 to TRBJ2-7, with 8 bases lining up with TRBD2. CDR3 loop: CSARSPAGDAEQYF. DNA for the CDR3: TGCAGTGCTAGAAGCCCAGCGGGGGACGCCGAGCAGTACTTC.